This T cell receptor (beta chain) was sequenced during a study of blood T cell repertoires in COVID-19. TCRdb's table, derived via immunoSEQ multiplex PCR, lists solely in-frame clones and lacks some. Of 85,000 to 90,000 clones detected, roughly 89% appear once; the ten largest clones hold roughly 5.4%. Germline trimming cut 4 bases from V and 5 bases from J; bases unmatched to any gene: 4. This CDR3 is built from 14 residues. CDR1 is SEHNR, CDR2 FQNEAQ, per germline (reference sequence). The V and J genes are TRBV7-9 and TRBJ2-3; the match to TRBD1 covers 9 bases. Sequencing was done on a sample of peripheral blood. This TCR derives from a woman at least 80 years old with active COVID-19. CDR3 sequence: CASSYGQGIDTQYF. DNA for the CDR3: TGTGCCAGCAGCTATGGACAGGGGATAGATACGCAGTATTTT.